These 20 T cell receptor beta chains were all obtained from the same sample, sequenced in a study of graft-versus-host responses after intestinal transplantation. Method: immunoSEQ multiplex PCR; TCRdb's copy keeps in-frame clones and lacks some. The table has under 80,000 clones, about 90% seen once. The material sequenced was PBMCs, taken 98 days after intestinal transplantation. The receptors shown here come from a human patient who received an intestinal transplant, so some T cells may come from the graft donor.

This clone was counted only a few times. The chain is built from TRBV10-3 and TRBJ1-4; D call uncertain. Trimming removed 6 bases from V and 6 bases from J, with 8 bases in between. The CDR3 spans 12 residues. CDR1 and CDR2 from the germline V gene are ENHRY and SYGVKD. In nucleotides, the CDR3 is TGTGCCATCAGGGGTGGAGATGAAAAACTGTTTTTT. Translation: CAIRGGDEKLFF.

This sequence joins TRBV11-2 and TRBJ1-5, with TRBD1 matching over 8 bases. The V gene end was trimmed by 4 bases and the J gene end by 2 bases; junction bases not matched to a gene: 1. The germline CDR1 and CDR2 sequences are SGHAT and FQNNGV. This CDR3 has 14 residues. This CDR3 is CASSSGGRNQPQHF. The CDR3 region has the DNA TGTGCCAGCAGCTCAGGGGGCCGCAATCAGCCCCAGCATTTT.

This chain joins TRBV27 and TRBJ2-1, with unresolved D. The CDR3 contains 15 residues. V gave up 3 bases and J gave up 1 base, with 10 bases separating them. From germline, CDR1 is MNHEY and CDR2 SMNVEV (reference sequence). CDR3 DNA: TGTGCCAGCAGTTTCTCGACCCTTTCCTACAATGAGCAGTTCTTC. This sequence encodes CASSFSTLSYNEQFF.

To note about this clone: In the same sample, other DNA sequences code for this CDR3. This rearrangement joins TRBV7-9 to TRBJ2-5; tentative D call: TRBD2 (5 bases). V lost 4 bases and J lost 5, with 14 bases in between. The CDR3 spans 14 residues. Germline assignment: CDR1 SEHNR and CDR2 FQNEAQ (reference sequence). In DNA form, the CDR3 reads TGTGCCAGCAGCTCCAGGCGGCCGGGGGAGACCCAGTACTTC. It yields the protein CASSSRRPGETQYF.

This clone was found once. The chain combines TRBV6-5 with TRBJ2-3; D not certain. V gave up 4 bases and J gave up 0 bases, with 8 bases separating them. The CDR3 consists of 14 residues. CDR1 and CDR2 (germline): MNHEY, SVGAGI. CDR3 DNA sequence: TGTGCCAGCAGTTGGACGGCTAGCACAGATACGCAGTATTTT. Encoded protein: CASSWTASTDTQYF.

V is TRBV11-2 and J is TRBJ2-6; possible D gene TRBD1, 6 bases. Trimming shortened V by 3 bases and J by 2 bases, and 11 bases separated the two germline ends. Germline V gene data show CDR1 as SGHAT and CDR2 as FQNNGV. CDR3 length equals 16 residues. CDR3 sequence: CASSLKGTPGANVLTF. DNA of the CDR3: TGTGCCAGCAGCTTGAAGGGGACACCTGGGGCCAACGTCCTGACTTTC.

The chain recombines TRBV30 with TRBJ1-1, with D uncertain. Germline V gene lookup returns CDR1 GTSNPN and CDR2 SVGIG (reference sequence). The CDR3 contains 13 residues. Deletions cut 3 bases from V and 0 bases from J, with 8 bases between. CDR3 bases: TGTGCCTGGAGCAAGGTTTTGAACACTGAAGCTTTCTTT. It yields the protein CAWSKVLNTEAFF. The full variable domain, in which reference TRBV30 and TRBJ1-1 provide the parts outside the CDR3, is SQTIHQWPATLVQPVGSPLSLECTVEGTSNPNLYWYRQAAGRGLQLLFYSVGIGQISSEVPQNLSASRPQDRQFILSSKKLLLSDSGFYLCAWSKVLNTEAFFGQGTRLTVV.

The CDR3 region is CASSSKEQYF. The CDR3 DNA reads as TGTGCCAGCAGCTCTAAGGAGCAGTACTTC. V gene TRBV28 combines with J gene TRBJ2-7; D is unclear. Germline V gene lookup returns CDR1 MDHEN and CDR2 SYDVKM. The CDR3 sequence is 10 residues long. Trimming pared 6 bases from V and 7 bases from J, leaving 7 bases between.

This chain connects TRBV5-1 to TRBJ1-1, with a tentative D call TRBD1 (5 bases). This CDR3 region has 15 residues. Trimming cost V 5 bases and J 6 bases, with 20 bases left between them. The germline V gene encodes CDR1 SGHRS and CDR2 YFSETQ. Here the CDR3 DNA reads TGCGCCAGCAGATTTCGAGGGACTGACGGCGCTGAAGCTTTCTTT. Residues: CASRFRGTDGAEAFF.

The CDR3 spells CASSPGTGTNTEAFF. In DNA, the CDR3 is TGTGCCAGCAGTCCAGGGACAGGAACGAACACTGAAGCTTTCTTT. The V call is TRBV28, the J call TRBJ1-1; the match to TRBD1 covers 8 bases. Germline V gene data show CDR1 as MDHEN and CDR2 as SYDVKM. This CDR3 has 15 amino acids. The ends lost 5 bases at V and 1 base at J; junction bases unmatched: 6. The full variable domain, with the rest looked up from reference TRBV28 and TRBJ1-1, is DVKVTQSSRYLVKRTGEKVFLECVQDMDHENMFWYRQDPGLGLRLIYFSYDVKMKEKGDIPEGYSVSREKKERFSLILESASTNQTSMYLCASSPGTGTNTEAFFGQGTRLTVV.

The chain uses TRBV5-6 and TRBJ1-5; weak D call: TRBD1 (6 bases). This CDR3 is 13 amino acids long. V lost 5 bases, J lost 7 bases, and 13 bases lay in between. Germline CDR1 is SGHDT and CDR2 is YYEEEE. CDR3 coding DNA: TGTGCCAGCAGTGAACAGGGAGGCCAGCCCCAGCATTTT. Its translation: CASSEQGGQPQHF. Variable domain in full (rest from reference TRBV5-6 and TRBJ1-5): DAGVTQSPTHLIKTRGQQVTLRCSPKSGHDTVSWYQQALGQGPQFIFQYYEEEERQRGNFPDRFSGHQFPNYSSELNVNALLLGDSALYLCASSEQGGQPQHFGDGTRLSIL.

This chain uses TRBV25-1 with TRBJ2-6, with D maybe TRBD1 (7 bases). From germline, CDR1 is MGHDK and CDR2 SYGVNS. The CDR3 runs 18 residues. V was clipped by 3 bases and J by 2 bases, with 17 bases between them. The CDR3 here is CASSESKGGGAGANVLTF. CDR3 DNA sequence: TGTGCCAGCAGTGAGTCTAAAGGAGGGGGCGCTGGGGCCAACGTCCTGACTTTC.

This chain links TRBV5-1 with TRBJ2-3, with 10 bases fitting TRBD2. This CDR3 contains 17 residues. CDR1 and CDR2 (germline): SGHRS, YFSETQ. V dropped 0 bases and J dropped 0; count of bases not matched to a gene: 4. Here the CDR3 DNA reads TGCGCCAGCAGCTTGGTAGCGGGGGGAGTTAGCACAGATACGCAGTATTTT. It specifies CASSLVAGGVSTDTQYF.

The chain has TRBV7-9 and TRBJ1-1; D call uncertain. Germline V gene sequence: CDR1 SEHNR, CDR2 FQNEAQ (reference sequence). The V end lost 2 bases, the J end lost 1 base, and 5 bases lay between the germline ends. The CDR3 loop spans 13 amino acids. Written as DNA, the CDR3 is TGTGCCAGCAGCTTACAGGCGAACACTGAAGCTTTCTTT. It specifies CASSLQANTEAFF.

The CDR3 sequence: CASKNTENTEAFF. CDR3 coding DNA: TGTGCCAGCAAGAACACCGAGAACACTGAAGCTTTCTTT. The rearrangement links TRBV2 to TRBJ1-1; no clear D gene. The CDR3 is 13 amino acids. Germline values: CDR1 SNHLY, CDR2 FYNNEI. V was shortened by 7 bases and J by 1 base, with 10 bases between the two germline ends.

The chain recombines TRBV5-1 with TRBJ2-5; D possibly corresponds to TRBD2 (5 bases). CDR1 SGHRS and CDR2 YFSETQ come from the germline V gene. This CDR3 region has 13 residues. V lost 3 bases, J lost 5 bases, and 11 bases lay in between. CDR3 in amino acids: CASSSVRAETQYF. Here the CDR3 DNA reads TGCGCCAGCAGCTCCGTGAGGGCGGAGACCCAGTACTTC.

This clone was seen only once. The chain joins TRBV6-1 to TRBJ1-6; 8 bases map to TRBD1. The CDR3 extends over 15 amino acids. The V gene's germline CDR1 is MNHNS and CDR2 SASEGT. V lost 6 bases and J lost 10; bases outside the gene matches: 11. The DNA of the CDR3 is TGTGCCAGCAGGGAGGGACAGGCCCCTTCGTCACCCCTCCACTTT. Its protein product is CASREGQAPSSPLHF.

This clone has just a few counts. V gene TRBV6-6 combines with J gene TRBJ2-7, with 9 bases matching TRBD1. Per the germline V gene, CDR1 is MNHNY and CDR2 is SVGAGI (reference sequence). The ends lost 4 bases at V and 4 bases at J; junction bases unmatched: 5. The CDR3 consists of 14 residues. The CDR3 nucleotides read TGTGCCAGCAGTTGGACAGGGGTCCAATACGAGCAGTACTTC. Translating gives CASSWTGVQYEQYF.

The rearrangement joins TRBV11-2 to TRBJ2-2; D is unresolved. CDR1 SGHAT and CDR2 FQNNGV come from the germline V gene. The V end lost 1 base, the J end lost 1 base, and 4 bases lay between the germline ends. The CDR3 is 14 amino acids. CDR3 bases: TGTGCCAGCAGCTTAGCGGGGAACACCGGGGAGCTGTTTTTT. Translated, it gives CASSLAGNTGELFF.

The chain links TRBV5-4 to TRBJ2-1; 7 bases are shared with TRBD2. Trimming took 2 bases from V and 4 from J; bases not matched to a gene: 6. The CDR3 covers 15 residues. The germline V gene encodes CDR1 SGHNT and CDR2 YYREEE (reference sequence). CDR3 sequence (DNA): TGTGCCAGCAGCTTTTATAGCGGGCAATACAATGAGCAGTTCTTC. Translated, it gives CASSFYSGQYNEQFF.